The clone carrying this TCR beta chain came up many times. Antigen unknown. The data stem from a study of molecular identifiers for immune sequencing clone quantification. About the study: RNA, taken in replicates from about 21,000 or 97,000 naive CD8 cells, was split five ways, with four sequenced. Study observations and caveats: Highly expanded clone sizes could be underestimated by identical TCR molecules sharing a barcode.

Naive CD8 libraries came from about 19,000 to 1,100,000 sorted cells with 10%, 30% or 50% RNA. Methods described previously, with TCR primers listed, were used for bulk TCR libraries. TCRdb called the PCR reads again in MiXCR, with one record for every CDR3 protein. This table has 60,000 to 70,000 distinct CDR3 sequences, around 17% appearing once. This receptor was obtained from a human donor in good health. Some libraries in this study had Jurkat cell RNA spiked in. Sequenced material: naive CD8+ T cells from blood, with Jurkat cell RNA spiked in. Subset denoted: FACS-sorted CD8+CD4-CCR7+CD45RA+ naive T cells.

CDR3 nucleotide sequence: TGTGCCAGCAGCCCTAGCGGGGGGACGGGAGATACGCAGTATTTT. It is translated as CASSPSGGTGDTQYF. V and J are TRBV7-9 and TRBJ2-3; TRBD2 aligns across 11 bases. V gave up 5 bases and J gave up 5 bases; unmatched junction bases: 6. CDR3 size: 15 residues. Germline V gene lookup returns CDR1 SEHNR and CDR2 FQNEAQ (reference sequence). Full variable domain (outside the CDR3, taken from reference TRBV7-9 and TRBJ2-3): DTGVSQNPRHKITKRGQNVTFRCDPISEHNRLYWYRQTLGQGPEFLTYFQNEAQLEKSRLLSDRFSAERPKGSFSTLEIQRTEQGDSAMYLCASSPSGGTGDTQYFGPGTRLTVL.